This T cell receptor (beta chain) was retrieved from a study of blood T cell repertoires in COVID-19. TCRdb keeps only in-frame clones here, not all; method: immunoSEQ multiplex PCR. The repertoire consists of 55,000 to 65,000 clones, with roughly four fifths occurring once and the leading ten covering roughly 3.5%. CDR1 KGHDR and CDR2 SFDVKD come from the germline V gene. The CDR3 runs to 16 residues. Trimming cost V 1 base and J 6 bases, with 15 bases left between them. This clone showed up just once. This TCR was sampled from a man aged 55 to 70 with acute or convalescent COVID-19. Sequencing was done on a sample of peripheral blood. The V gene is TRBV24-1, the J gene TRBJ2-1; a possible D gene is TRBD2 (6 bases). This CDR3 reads CATSDLGEDLGNEQFF. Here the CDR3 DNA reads TGTGCCACCAGTGATTTAGGGGAGGATCTTGGCAATGAGCAGTTCTTC.